Sequencing of this TCR beta chain was carried out in a study of T cells in Graves' hyperthyroidism and ophthalmopathy. The study, taken as a whole, reports: Researchers report that a 13 V-J model separated ophthalmopathy from stable hyperthyroidism. Ophthalmopathy prediction by the model preceded onset by a median roughly 6 months.

From RNA transcripts, TCR beta CDR3 regions were amplified. First-round RT-PCR with HTBI primers amplified the TCR CDR3 region. Using its own MiXCR run on the multiplex PCR reads, TCRdb lists one record per CDR3 protein. The table has about 520,000 distinct CDR3 sequences, 20% to 25% seen once. A word on this clonotype: Its antigen is as yet unknown.

The TCR comes from a man aged 18 to 30 with Graves' hyperthyroidism. The specimen sequenced was blood.

In DNA form, the CDR3 reads TGTGCCAGCAGTATACAGGGGACCCACTATGGCTACACCTTC. This translates into CASSIQGTHYGYTF. The chain has TRBV6-5 and TRBJ1-2, with 7 bases that match TRBD1. CDR1 is MNHEY, CDR2 SVGAGI, per germline. The CDR3 sequence is 14 residues long. The V and J ends lost 5 bases and 3 bases, in that order; junction bases with no gene match: 6.